This T cell receptor beta chain was sequenced for a study of cytotoxic CD8 clonotypes in ibrutinib-treated CLL. Overall study results and limits: There were few public clonotypes, and on treatment they contracted or stayed stable. Baseline values of clonality outstripped age-matched healthy donors and followed circulating CD8+ T-cell counts. Clonality rose at ibrutinib response and fell back toward baseline at progression.

Concerning this clone: The antigen is undetermined.

From germline, CDR1 is PRHDT and CDR2 FYEKMQ (reference sequence). The CDR3 has 18 amino acids. After removal of 4 bases from V and 2 bases from J, the junction contained 12 bases not matched to a gene. Profiling relied on immunoSEQ multiplex PCR, and the TCRdb table lists in-frame clones only, not all of them. The table records about 68,000 clones, about 64% of them present only once. J is TRBJ2-7 and V is TRBV13; 12 bases map to TRBD2. The TCR sequence derives from a human donor with chronic lymphocytic leukemia. Sequencing was performed on PBMCs, taken after 12 months of ibrutinib treatment. CDR3 protein: CASSSPPGLAGMTYEQYF. The CDR3 nucleotides are TGTGCCAGCAGCTCCCCCCCCGGACTAGCGGGGATGACCTACGAGCAGTACTTC.